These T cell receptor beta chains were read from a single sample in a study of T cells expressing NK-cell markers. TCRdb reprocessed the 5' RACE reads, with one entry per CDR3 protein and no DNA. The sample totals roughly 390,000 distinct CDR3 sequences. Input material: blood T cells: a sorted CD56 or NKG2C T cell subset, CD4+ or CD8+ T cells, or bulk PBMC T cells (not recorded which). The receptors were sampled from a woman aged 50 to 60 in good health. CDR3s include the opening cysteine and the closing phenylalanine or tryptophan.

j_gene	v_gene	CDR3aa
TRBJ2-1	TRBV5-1	CASSLIRLAGASYNEQFF
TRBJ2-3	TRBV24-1	CATSDYARGVGTDTQYF
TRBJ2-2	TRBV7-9	CASSPAGTSGGNTGELFF
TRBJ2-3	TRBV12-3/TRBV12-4	CASSLFSTDTQYF
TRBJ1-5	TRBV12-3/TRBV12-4	CASSLWGGGNQPQHF
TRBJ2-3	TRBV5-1	CASSRFSGRAPDTQYF
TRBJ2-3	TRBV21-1	CASSKAPPGTDTQYF
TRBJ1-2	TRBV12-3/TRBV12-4	CASSSEPGHYYGYTF
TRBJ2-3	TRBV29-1	CSVMTSGTTDTQYF
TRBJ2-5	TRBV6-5	CASSFRGIGSSYLETQYF
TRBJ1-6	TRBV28	CASSRRQGMNSPLHF
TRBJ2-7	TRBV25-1	CASSPRRGQPEQYF
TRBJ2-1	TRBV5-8	CASSINQPNNEQFF
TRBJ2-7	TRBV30	CAWSHDSGPYYEQYF
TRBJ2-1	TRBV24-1	CATSDSLAGRDEQFF
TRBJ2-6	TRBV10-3	CASNPSLAGGAGANVLTF
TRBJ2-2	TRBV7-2	CASSFDQGRELFF
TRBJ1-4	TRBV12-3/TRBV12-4	CASSQSREATMPLNEKLFF
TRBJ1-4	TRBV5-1	CASRPTGPANEKLFF
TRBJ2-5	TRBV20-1	CSAEQGEETQYF
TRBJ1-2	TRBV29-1	CSGSTGGWDGYTF
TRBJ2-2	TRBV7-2	CASTRRRAGELFF
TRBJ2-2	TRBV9	CASSAFGIGELFF
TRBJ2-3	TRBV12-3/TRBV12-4	CASSRSRGASTDTQYF
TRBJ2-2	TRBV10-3	CAISQLAGVAGELFF
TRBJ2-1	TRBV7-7	CASSSGLPSGNEQFF
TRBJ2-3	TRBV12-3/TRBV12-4	CASRPSFGTQYF
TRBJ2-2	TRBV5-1	CASSWATSGQTGELFF
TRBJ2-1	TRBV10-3	CAISAGQGVNNEQFF
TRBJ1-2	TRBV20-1	CSAHRDHGYTF
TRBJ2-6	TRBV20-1	CSASNGVSGANVLTF
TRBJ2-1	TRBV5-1	CASSSFTGTSGRALHNEQFF
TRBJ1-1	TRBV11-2	CASSLFGRGEAGTEAFF
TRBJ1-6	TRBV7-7	CASKMDANNSPLHF
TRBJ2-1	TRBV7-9	CASSLLAGTYNEQFF
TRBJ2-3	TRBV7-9	CASSFAVGLVGGTWADTQYF
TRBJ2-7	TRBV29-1	CSLLPPGVQTGEQYF
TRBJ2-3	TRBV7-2	CASSFWRSRANTQYF
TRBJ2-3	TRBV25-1	CASSRNRPRGTDTQYF
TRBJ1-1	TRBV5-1	CASSLRTDLLPMSTEAFF
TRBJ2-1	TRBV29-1	CSVEDLNRGDEQFF
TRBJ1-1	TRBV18	CASSPQGYLEAFF
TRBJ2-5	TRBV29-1	CSVRQAETQYF
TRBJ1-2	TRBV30	CAWSAAGGYGYTF
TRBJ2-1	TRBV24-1	CATSDRLVSDEQFF
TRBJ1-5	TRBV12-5	CASGGVQPQHF